This TCR beta chain was profiled in a study of chronic HIV infection and antiretroviral therapy. Germline V gene sequence: CDR1 MGHRA, CDR2 YSYEKL. V gave up 8 bases and J gave up 14 bases; unmatched junction bases: 18. CDR3 length equals 15 residues. MiXCR, run by TCRdb on the 5' RACE reads, gives a single entry per CDR3 protein. The top ten hold about 2.5% of the sample, which has fewer than 40,000 distinct CDR3 sequences, 7% to 10% seen once. This clonotype has only a few counts. This chain connects TRBV4-1 to TRBJ1-4; TRBD1 agrees at 9 bases. This TCR was sampled from an adult who had HIV and had not received antiretroviral therapy, or was an uninfected healthy control (not recorded which). Sequences were obtained from peripheral blood. CDR3: CASLSGTGSMGGLFF. CDR3 DNA: TGCGCCAGCCTCTCCGGGACAGGGTCTATGGGAGGTCTGTTTTTT.